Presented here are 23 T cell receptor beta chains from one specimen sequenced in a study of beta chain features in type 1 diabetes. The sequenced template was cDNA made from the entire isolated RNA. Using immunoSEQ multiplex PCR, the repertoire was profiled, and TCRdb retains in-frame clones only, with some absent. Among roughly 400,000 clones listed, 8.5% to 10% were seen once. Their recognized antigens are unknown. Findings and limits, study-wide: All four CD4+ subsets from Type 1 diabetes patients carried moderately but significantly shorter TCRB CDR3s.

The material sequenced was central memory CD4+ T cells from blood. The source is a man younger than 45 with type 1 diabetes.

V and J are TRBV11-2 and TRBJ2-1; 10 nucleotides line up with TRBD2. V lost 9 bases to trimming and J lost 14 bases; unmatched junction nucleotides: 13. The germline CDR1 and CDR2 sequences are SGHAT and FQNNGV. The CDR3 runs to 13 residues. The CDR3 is CASRRLAGVSKFF. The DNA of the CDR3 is TGTGCCAGTAGACGGCTAGCGGGAGTATCAAAGTTCTTC.

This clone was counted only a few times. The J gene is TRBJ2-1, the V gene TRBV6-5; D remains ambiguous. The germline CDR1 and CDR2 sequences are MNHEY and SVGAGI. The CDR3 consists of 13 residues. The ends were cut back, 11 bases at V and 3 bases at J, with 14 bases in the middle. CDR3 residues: CAGSRLGYNEQFF. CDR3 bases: TGTGCCGGTTCGCGATTGGGCTACAATGAGCAGTTCTTC.

CDR3 DNA: TGTGCCAGCAGCCGAATTAGCGGGAGCTCCTACAATGAGCAGTTCTTC. Its protein product is CASSRISGSSYNEQFF. The chain carries TRBV7-3 and TRBJ2-1; 9 bases align to TRBD2. The junction had 5 bases not matched to a gene; V was cut back by 5 bases and J by 0 bases. Germline V CDR1 and CDR2: SGHTA, FQGTGA. The CDR3 is 16 residues long.

DNA for the CDR3: TGTGCCAGCAGCCCCCAGGAAAGGGGGAGTAATCAGCCCCAGCATTTT. Protein product: CASSPQERGSNQPQHF. The chain recombines TRBV21-1 with TRBJ1-5; TRBD1 is the table's D call and was not checked against the DNA. TRBV21-1 is a recognized pseudogene. CDR3 length: 16 amino acids.

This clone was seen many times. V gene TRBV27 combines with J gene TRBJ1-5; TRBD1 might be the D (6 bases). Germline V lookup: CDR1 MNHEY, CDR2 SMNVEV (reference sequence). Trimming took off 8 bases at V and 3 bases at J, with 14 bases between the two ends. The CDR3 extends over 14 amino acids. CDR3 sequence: CASGDRGHNQPQHF. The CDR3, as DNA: TGTGCCAGCGGGGACCGGGGACACAATCAGCCCCAGCATTTT.

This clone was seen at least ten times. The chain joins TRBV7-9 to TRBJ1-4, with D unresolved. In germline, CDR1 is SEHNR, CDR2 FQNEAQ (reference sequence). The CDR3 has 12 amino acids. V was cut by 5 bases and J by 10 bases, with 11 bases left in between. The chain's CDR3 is CASSPQEGKLFF. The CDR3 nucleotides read TGTGCCAGCAGCCCGCAAGAAGGAAAACTGTTTTTT.

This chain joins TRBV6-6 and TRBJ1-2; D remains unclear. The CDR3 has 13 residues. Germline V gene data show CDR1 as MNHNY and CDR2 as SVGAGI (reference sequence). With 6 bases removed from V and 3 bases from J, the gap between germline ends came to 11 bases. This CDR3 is CASSPGSYYGYTF. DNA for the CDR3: TGTGCCAGCAGCCCGGGCAGCTACTATGGCTACACCTTC.

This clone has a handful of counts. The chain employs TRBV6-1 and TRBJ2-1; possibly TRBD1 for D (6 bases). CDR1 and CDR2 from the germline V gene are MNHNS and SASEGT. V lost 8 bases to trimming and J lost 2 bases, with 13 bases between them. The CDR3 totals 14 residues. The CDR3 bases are TGTGCCAGCGGCGCAGGGGTCACCTACAATGAGCAGTTCTTC. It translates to CASGAGVTYNEQFF.

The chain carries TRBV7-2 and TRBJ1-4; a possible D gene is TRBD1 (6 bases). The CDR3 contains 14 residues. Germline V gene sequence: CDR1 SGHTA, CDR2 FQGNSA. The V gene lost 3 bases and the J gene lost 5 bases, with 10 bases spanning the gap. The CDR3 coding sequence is TGTGCCAGCAGCTTCACACAGGGAAATGAAAAACTGTTTTTT. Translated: CASSFTQGNEKLFF.

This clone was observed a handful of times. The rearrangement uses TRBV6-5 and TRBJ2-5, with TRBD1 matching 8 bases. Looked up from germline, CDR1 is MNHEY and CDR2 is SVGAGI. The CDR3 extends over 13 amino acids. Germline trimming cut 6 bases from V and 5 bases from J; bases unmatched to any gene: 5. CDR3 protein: CASRYTGGETQYF. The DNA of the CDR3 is TGTGCCAGCAGATATACAGGGGGGGAGACCCAGTACTTC.

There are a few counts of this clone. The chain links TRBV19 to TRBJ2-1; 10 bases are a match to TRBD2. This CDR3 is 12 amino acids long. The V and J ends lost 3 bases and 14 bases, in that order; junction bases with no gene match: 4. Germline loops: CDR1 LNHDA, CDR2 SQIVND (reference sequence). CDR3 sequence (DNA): TGTGCCAGTAGTATTTCTAGCGGGAGTGAGTTCTTC. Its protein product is CASSISSGSEFF.

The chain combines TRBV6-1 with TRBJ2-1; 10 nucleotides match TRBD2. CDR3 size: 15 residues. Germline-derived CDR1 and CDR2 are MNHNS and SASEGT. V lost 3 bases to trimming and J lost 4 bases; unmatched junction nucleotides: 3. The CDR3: CASSEFSGRYNEQFF. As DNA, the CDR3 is TGTGCCAGCAGTGAGTTTAGCGGGAGGTACAATGAGCAGTTCTTC.

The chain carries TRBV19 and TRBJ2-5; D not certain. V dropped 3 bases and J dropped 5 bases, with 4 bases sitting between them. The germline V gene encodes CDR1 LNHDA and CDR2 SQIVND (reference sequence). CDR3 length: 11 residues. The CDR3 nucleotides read TGTGCCAGTAGTATGAGTGAGACCCAGTACTTC. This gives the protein CASSMSETQYF.

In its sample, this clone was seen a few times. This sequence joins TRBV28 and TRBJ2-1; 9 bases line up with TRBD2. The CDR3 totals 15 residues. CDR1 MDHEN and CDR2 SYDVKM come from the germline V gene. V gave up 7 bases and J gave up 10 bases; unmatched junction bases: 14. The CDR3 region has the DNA TGTGCCAGCAACATACCGACTAGCGGTCCTAGGGAGCAGTTCTTC. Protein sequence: CASNIPTSGPREQFF.

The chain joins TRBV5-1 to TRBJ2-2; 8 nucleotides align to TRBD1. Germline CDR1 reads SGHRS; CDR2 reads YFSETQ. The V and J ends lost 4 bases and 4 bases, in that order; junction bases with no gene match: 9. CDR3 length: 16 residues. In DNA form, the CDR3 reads TGCGCCAGCAGCATTCAGGGGGCGCAGGGCACCGGGGAGCTGTTTTTT. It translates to CASSIQGAQGTGELFF.

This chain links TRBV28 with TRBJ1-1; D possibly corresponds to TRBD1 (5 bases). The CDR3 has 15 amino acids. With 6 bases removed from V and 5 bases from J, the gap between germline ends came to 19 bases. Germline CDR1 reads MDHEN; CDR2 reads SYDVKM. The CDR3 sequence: CASSYSPGLGTEAFF. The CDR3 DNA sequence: TGTGCCAGCAGCTACTCCCCGGGACTAGGGACTGAAGCTTTCTTT.

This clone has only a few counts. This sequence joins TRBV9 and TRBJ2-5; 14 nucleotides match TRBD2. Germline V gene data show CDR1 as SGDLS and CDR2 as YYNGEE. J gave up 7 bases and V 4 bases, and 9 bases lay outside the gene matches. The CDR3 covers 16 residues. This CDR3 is CASSTGTSGRYRTQYF. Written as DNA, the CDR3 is TGTGCCAGCAGCACTGGGACTAGCGGGAGATATCGGACCCAGTACTTC.

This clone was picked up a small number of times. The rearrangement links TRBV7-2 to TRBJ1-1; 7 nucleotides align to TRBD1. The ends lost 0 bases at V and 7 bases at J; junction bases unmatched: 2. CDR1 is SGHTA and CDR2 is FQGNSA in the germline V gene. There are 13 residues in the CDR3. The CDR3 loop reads CASSLARDSEAFF. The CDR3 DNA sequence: TGTGCCAGCAGCTTAGCGAGGGACAGTGAAGCTTTCTTT.

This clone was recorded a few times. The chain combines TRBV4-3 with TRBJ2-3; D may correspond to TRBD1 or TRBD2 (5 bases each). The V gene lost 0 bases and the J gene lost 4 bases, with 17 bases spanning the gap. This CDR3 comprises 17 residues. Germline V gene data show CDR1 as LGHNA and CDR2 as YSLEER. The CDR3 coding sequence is TGCGCCAGCAGCCAAGATTTCGGGGCTGCGGGCGCAGATACGCAGTATTTT. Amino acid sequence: CASSQDFGAAGADTQYF.

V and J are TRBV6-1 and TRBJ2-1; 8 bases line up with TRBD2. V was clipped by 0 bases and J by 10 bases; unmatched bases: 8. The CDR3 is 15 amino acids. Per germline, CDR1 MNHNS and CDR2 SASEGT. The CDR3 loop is CASSEALAGGGEQFF. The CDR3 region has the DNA TGTGCCAGCAGTGAAGCGCTGGCAGGCGGGGGGGAGCAGTTCTTC.

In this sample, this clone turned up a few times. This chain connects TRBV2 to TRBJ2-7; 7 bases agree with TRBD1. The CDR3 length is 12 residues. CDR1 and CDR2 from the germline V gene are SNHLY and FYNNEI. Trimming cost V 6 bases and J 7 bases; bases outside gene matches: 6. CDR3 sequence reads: CASSPGQTEQYF. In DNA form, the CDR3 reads TGTGCCAGCAGCCCGGGACAGACTGAGCAGTACTTC. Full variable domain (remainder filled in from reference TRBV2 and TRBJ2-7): EPEVTQTPSHQVTQMGQEVILRCVPISNHLYFYWYRQILGQKVEFLVSFYNNEISEKSEIFDDQFSVERPDGSNFTLKIRSTKLEDSAMYFCASSPGQTEQYFGPGTRLTVT.

The CDR3 spells CASSPPGQVVVVTEAFF. Written as DNA, the CDR3 is TGTGCCAGCAGTCCCCCGGGACAGGTCGTCGTGGTCACTGAAGCTTTCTTT. The chain uses TRBV5-4 and TRBJ1-1, with 8 bases fitting TRBD1. Germline values: CDR1 SGHNT, CDR2 YYREEE (reference sequence). J gave up 4 bases and V 5 bases, and 16 bases lay outside the gene matches. This CDR3 comprises 17 residues.

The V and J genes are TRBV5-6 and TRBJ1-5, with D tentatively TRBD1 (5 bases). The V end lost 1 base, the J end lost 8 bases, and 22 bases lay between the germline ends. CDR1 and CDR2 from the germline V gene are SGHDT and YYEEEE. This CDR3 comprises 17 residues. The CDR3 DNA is TGTGCCAGCAGCTTGTCGGCAGGGATCCCCTCGGGGGAGCCCCAGCATTTT. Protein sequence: CASSLSAGIPSGEPQHF.